Each of the 5 T cell receptor beta chains below was sequenced from the same sample in a study of blood T cell repertoires in COVID-19. The method was immunoSEQ multiplex PCR; TCRdb's version includes in-frame clones alone and lacks a portion of them. The table lists 310,000 or so clones, approximately 85% of them singletons. Specimen: peripheral blood. These receptors were collected from a woman aged 50 to 65 with acute or convalescent COVID-19.

The chain recombines TRBV25-1 with TRBJ1-1; tentative D call: TRBD1 (5 bases). Deletions cut 0 bases from V and 4 bases from J, with 6 bases between. The germline gives CDR1 MGHDK, CDR2 SYGVNS. There are 13 residues in the CDR3. The CDR3 nucleotides read TGTGCCAGCAGTGAATACGGGGGCACTGAAGCTTTCTTT. Amino acid sequence: CASSEYGGTEAFF.

This clone came up a few times. The V gene is TRBV27, the J gene TRBJ1-4; D uncertain. CDR3 length: 14 amino acids. Germline V gives CDR1 MNHEY, CDR2 SMNVEV (reference sequence). V lost 6 bases and J lost 0, with 8 bases in between. The CDR3 region has the DNA TGTGCCAGCAGGGTGAGGGCAACTAATGAAAAACTGTTTTTT. This gives the protein CASRVRATNEKLFF.

V and J are TRBV9 and TRBJ2-3; 10 positions agree with TRBD2. V was clipped by 4 bases and J by 3 bases; unmatched bases: 11. Germline CDR1 is SGDLS and CDR2 is YYNGEE. The CDR3 is made up of 17 amino acids. CDR3 bases: TGTGCCAGCAGCCCCCGGGTAGCGGGAGGTCTTACAGATACGCAGTATTTT. Encoded protein: CASSPRVAGGLTDTQYF. The entire variable domain, with the rest obtained from reference TRBV9 and TRBJ2-3, is as follows: DSGVTQTPKHLITATGQRVTLRCSPRSGDLSVYWYQQSLDQGLQFLIQYYNGEERAKGNILERFSAQQFPDLHSELNLSSLELGDSALYFCASSPRVAGGLTDTQYFGPGTRLTVL.

The chain has TRBV27 and TRBJ2-1; 10 nucleotides agree with TRBD1. The CDR3 is 14 amino acids. Germline loops: CDR1 MNHEY, CDR2 SMNVEV (reference sequence). J lost 9 bases, V lost 2 bases, and 4 bases had no gene match. The CDR3 loop reads CASSLAGTGVEQFF. The CDR3 DNA follows: TGTGCCAGCAGTTTAGCCGGGACAGGGGTTGAGCAGTTCTTC.

V gene TRBV2 combines with J gene TRBJ1-6; D perhaps matches TRBD1 (6 bases). The CDR3 is 13 amino acids. The germline V gene encodes CDR1 SNHLY and CDR2 FYNNEI. Deletions cut 6 bases from V and 6 bases from J, with 9 bases between. The CDR3 is CASRDSFNSPLHF. The CDR3 DNA reads TGTGCCAGCAGGGACAGTTTTAATTCACCCCTCCACTTT.